Presented here are 5 T cell receptor beta chains from one specimen sequenced in a study of prognosis after radiotherapy for stage I lung cancer. The genomic DNA TCR beta CDR3 region underwent two rounds of multiplex PCR. Amplification in first-round PCR relied on primers specific to each TRBV and TRBJ gene. TCRdb analysed the multiplex PCR reads with MiXCR anew, one entry per CDR3 protein. The sample includes approximately 35,000 distinct CDR3 sequences, less than 40% of them seen just once. This specimen was PBMCs, taken before or after stereotactic body radiation therapy (not recorded which). The source is a donor over 45 with non-small cell lung cancer.

J is TRBJ2-3 and V is TRBV20-1, with D maybe TRBD1 (5 bases). V was pared by 0 bases and J by 2 bases, with 15 bases between. CDR1 DFQATT and CDR2 SNEGSKA come from the germline V gene (reference sequence). The CDR3 has 16 amino acids. This chain's CDR3 is CSARDFNRYITDTQYF. The DNA of the CDR3 is TGCAGTGCTAGAGATTTCAACAGGTATATCACAGATACGCAGTATTTT.

This clonotype was seen a few times. Since a much larger clone is just one base distant, this may be a read error. The chain joins TRBV28 to TRBJ2-3, with D possibly called TRBD1 or TRBD2 (6 bases each). The CDR3 loop spans 14 amino acids. With 6 bases removed from V and 4 bases from J, the gap between germline ends came to 14 bases. Germline CDR1 and CDR2: MDHEN and SYDVKM. CDR3 DNA sequence: TGTGCCAGCAGACTAGCAGGGGTTTCAGATACGCAGTATTTT. Its protein is CASRLAGVSDTQYF.

In this sample, this clonotype turned up many times. The chain couples TRBV28 to TRBJ2-2; possible D gene TRBD2, 6 bases. The length of the CDR3 is 15 residues. The V gene lost 3 bases and the J gene lost 5 bases, with 13 bases spanning the gap. Germline CDR1 MDHEN, CDR2 SYDVKM. Here the CDR3 DNA reads TGTGCCAGCAGTTTTGGGGGAGGAGGGACCGGGGAGCTGTTTTTT. As protein: CASSFGGGGTGELFF.

Of note for this clonotype: A much bigger clone sits one base away, suggesting this may be a read error. The V and J genes are TRBV5-5 and TRBJ2-3, with D perhaps TRBD1 or TRBD2 (7 bases each). The CDR3 has 16 amino acids. Germline values: CDR1 SGHKS, CDR2 YYEKEE (reference sequence). CDR3: CASSLQGGGGTYTQYF. For the CDR3, the DNA is TGTGCCAGCAGCTTGCAAGGGGGAGGGGGCACATATACGCAGTATTTT. Full variable domain (missing parts from reference TRBV5-5 and TRBJ2-3): DAGVTQSPTHLIKTRGQQVTLRCSPISGHKSVSWYQQVLGQGPQFIFQYYEKEERGRGNFPDRFSARQFPNYSSELNVNALLLGDSALYLCASSLQGGGGTYTQYFGPGTRLTVL.

This clonotype was counted ten times or more. Here the CDR3 DNA reads TGTGCCAGCAGACTAGGGACTAGCGGGAGATCCACAGATACGCAGTATTTT. This encodes CASRLGTSGRSTDTQYF. The gene calls are TRBV3-1 and TRBJ2-3, with 14 bases lining up with TRBD2. The CDR3 runs to 17 residues. CDR1 is LGHDT and CDR2 is YNNKEL in the germline V gene (reference sequence). V trimming: 6 bases; J trimming: 2 bases; junction bases outside the gene matches: 7.